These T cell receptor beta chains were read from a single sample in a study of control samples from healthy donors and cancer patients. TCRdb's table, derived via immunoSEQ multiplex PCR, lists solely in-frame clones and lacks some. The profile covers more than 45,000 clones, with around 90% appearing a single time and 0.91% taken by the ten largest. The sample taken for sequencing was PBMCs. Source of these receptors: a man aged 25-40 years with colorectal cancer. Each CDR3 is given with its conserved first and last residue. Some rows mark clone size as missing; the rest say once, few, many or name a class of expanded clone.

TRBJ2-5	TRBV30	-	CAWSGGTSGGFQETQYF
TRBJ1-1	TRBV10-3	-	CALRTGDLNTEAFF
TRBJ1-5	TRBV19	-	CASRGLDGNQPQHF
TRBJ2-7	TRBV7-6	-	CASSLSQGLTIDEQYF
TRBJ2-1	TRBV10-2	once	CASSDYREPLLDEQFF
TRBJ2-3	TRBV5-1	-	CASSLAPGTLRSTDTQYF
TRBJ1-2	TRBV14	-	CASSQDGDASYGYTF
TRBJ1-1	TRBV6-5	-	CASSYTPGEVNTEAFF
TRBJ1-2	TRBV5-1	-	CASSTRQGAGGYTF
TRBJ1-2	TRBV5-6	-	CASSLTKTGGEGGYTF
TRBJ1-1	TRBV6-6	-	CASSLRQNTEAFF
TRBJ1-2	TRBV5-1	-	CASSLSAGRGYTF